Listed below are T cell receptor beta chains from one sample, sequenced in a study of OX40 agonist ivuxolimab in advanced cancers. Only in-frame clones appear in the TCRdb table, and some are missing; sequencing was by immunoSEQ multiplex PCR. The sample comprises some 70,000 clones, 80% to 90% of which are singletons, and 2% to 2.5% rests with the top ten. The sample consisted of CD4+ or CD8+ T cells sorted from blood, taken in a trial of the OX40 agonist ivuxolimab. These receptors were collected from an adult with an advanced solid tumor such as melanoma, head and neck, liver or kidney cancer. Each CDR3 is given without its conserved first and last residue. The order of the fields is V gene, J gene, CDR3 protein.

v_gene: TRBV5-1; j_gene: TRBJ1-2; CDR3aa: ASSTGTAWAGYT
v_gene: TRBV14; j_gene: TRBJ1-2; CDR3aa: ASSPFFLTGDYGYT
v_gene: TRBV15; j_gene: TRBJ2-7; CDR3aa: ATSRGDRVRFEQY
v_gene: TRBV7-8; j_gene: TRBJ1-1; CDR3aa: ASSLRPGPNTEAF
v_gene: TRBV7-9; j_gene: TRBJ2-2; CDR3aa: ASSLADNTGELF
v_gene: TRBV4-2; j_gene: TRBJ2-3; CDR3aa: ASSQESRGPTDTQY
v_gene: TRBV6-9; j_gene: TRBJ2-1; CDR3aa: ASSPGHPSYNEQF
v_gene: TRBV19; j_gene: TRBJ2-3; CDR3aa: ASSIILAGSDTDTQY
v_gene: TRBV4-3; j_gene: TRBJ1-2; CDR3aa: ASSQDPLGGNYGYT
v_gene: TRBV13; j_gene: TRBJ1-2; CDR3aa: ASSLDYGYT
v_gene: TRBV5-1; j_gene: TRBJ2-7; CDR3aa: ASSLTPSGTGVPEQY
v_gene: TRBV19; j_gene: TRBJ2-7; CDR3aa: ASRRDFSSSYEQY
v_gene: TRBV7-3; j_gene: TRBJ2-3; CDR3aa: ASSLRPTSVSTDTQY
v_gene: TRBV5-6; j_gene: TRBJ2-5; CDR3aa: ASRRKEETQY
v_gene: TRBV7-2; j_gene: TRBJ2-7; CDR3aa: ASSLGYSGTLG
v_gene: TRBV7-2; j_gene: TRBJ2-7; CDR3aa: ASSQEGARHEQY
v_gene: TRBV10-3; j_gene: TRBJ2-2; CDR3aa: AISPGEKGTGELF
v_gene: TRBV5-1; j_gene: TRBJ2-1; CDR3aa: ASSLVSPGDEQF
v_gene: TRBV6-5; j_gene: TRBJ2-7; CDR3aa: ASSRQGSYYEQY
v_gene: TRBV28; j_gene: TRBJ2-7; CDR3aa: ASSLWGEQY
v_gene: TRBV30; j_gene: TRBJ2-5; CDR3aa: AWSENTITETQY
v_gene: TRBV7-2; j_gene: TRBJ1-5; CDR3aa: ASSIQGSQPQH
v_gene: TRBV19; j_gene: TRBJ1-4; CDR3aa: ASSRFLAANEKLF
v_gene: TRBV6-1; j_gene: TRBJ1-2; CDR3aa: ASSESGFGYT
v_gene: TRBV7-2; j_gene: TRBJ1-6; CDR3aa: ASIPIGDRNSPLH
v_gene: TRBV10-3; j_gene: TRBJ1-3; CDR3aa: AIRPQGSGSGNTIY
v_gene: TRBV5-4; j_gene: TRBJ2-7; CDR3aa: ASSLAAEQY
v_gene: TRBV7-2; j_gene: TRBJ1-2; CDR3aa: ASSLSSGQGVYGYT
v_gene: TRBV6-1; j_gene: TRBJ1-3; CDR3aa: ASSERLSPGGSGNTIY
v_gene: TRBV18; j_gene: TRBJ2-2; CDR3aa: ASSPPFLTGELF
v_gene: TRBV11-3; j_gene: .; CDR3aa: ASSPGQSSYEQY
v_gene: TRBV19; j_gene: TRBJ2-1; CDR3aa: ASSPPGPFIFEQF
v_gene: TRBV11-3; j_gene: TRBJ1-4; CDR3aa: ASSLVSSWGDTATNEKLF
v_gene: TRBV6-6; j_gene: TRBJ2-7; CDR3aa: ASSAGLQYEQY
v_gene: TRBV7-9; j_gene: TRBJ1-1; CDR3aa: ASHRGVPEAF
v_gene: TRBV29-1; j_gene: TRBJ2-3; CDR3aa: SVGGAIDTQY
v_gene: TRBV5-5; j_gene: TRBJ1-2; CDR3aa: ASSPGGGRNGYT
v_gene: TRBV13; j_gene: TRBJ1-6; CDR3aa: ASTGRSNSPLH
v_gene: TRBV6-6; j_gene: TRBJ1-1; CDR3aa: ASTRDHTGRGAEAF
v_gene: TRBV23-1; j_gene: TRBJ2-2; CDR3aa: ASSHPPGELF
v_gene: TRBV30; j_gene: TRBJ1-3; CDR3aa: AWSVKGAMGNTIY
v_gene: TRBV7-2; j_gene: TRBJ1-5; CDR3aa: ASSFGGQPQH
v_gene: TRBV19; j_gene: TRBJ2-7; CDR3aa: ASTPRTGTAYEQY
v_gene: TRBV11-2; j_gene: TRBJ2-7; CDR3aa: ASSRGGAGSEQY
v_gene: TRBV30; j_gene: TRBJ2-6; CDR3aa: AWSATLANVLT
v_gene: TRBV7-2; j_gene: TRBJ2-3; CDR3aa: ASSLDSSGVYTQY
v_gene: TRBV19; j_gene: TRBJ1-2; CDR3aa: ASSPGTGSSGYGYT
v_gene: TRBV9; j_gene: TRBJ1-1; CDR3aa: ASSEPSGANTEAF
v_gene: TRBV6-5; j_gene: TRBJ2-7; CDR3aa: ASSSAGVDYEQY
v_gene: TRBV30; j_gene: TRBJ1-1; CDR3aa: AWRTGTNTEAF
v_gene: TRBV5-5; j_gene: TRBJ1-2; CDR3aa: ASTVAFFDRGTNYGYT
v_gene: TRBV7-2; j_gene: TRBJ2-7; CDR3aa: ASSGGPTSGRAYEQY
v_gene: TRBV28; j_gene: TRBJ1-2; CDR3aa: ASSLPGGYGYT
v_gene: TRBV7-2; j_gene: TRBJ1-5; CDR3aa: ASSLKSNQPQH